This T cell receptor beta chain was observed in a study of blood T cell dynamics during melanoma immunotherapy. The time point denotes: pre-treatment baseline. Points on this clone: One end of the junction varies from germline; a read error may be responsible.

Libraries were prepared by immunoSEQ multiplex PCR; TCRdb keeps only in-frame clonotypes and omits some of them. The sample gives more than 15,000 clones, 65% to 90% of which show up once; about 8% is in the top ten. The source material was blood, sampled from a patient treated with checkpoint blockade. This TCR derives from a human donor with melanoma.

The DNA for the CDR3 is TGTGCCAGCGGTGAGGGTTACGGCGGCTACACCTTC. As protein: CASGEGYGGYTF. J is TRBJ1-2 and V is TRBV25-1, with D unresolved. The length of the CDR3 is 12 residues. Germline lookup yields CDR1 MGHDK and CDR2 SYGVNS.